This T cell receptor beta chain was found in a study of cytomegalovirus exposure and HLA in healthy donors. Study results and limitations: The study put around 180 TCR beta chains on its list as cytomegalovirus-associated.

In this sample, this clone turned up a few times. Its antigen is currently unknown. Produced via immunoSEQ multiplex PCR; TCRdb's table is partial and in-frame only. The sample holds more than 110,000 clones; roughly 86% are singletons and the top ten take 1.4%. The sample comprised PBMCs. This receptor was obtained from a woman aged 30 to 39 in good health and CMV-seronegative.

CDR3 bases: TGTGCCAACTGGGATGGGACAGGCACCAACCGGCAGTACTTC. This sequence encodes CANWDGTGTNRQYF. The rearrangement joins TRBV10-3 to TRBJ2-7; TRBD1 matches at 8 bases. The CDR3 consists of 14 residues. CDR1 and CDR2 (germline): ENHRY, SYGVKD. V was pared by 10 bases and J by 9 bases, with 17 bases of the junction left unmatched.